This T cell receptor (beta chain) came from a study of T cell responses to AZD1222 COVID-19 vaccine. Whole-study results and caveats: Repertoires were obtained only post-peak T cell response. Females outnumbered males among donors, who were mostly white British; clonal diversity was possibly underestimated.

As to this clone: What it binds is not known.

Sequencing used immunoSEQ multiplex PCR; TCRdb keeps in-frame clones, though not all of them. The table has some 170,000 clones, about 87% seen once. Germline lookup yields CDR1 MDHEN and CDR2 SYDVKM. The V end was cut by 2 bases, the J end by 4 bases, with 15 bases between. The CDR3 consists of 15 residues. Sequencing used peripheral blood, obtained 28 days after the second dose of the MenACWY control vaccine. The chain is built from TRBV28 and TRBJ2-7; no definite D call. The TCR originated in an adult who received the MenACWY meningococcal vaccine as a control. The CDR3 bases are TGTGCCAGCAGTTTAGGCCCACCACGAGTTTACGAGCAGTACTTC. Translated, it gives CASSLGPPRVYEQYF.